This T cell receptor (beta chain) was found in a study of T cell changes during pregnancy in multiple sclerosis. Produced via immunoSEQ multiplex PCR; TCRdb's table is partial and in-frame only. The sample lists tens of thousands of clones, around 92% occurring once. Germline CDR1 and CDR2: SGHAT and FQNNGV. V shed 2 bases and J 0 bases; nucleotides not matched to a gene: 7. The length of the CDR3 is 17 residues. The rearrangement uses TRBV11-2 and TRBJ2-1; TRBD2 agrees at 7 bases. The sequence came from a female donor in good health, enrolled as a control in a pregnancy study. The starting material was peripheral blood, obtained in the second trimester of pregnancy. CDR3 DNA sequence: TGTGCCAGCAGCTTATTGTTAGCGGGTAGCTCCTACAATGAGCAGTTCTTC. This codes for CASSLLLAGSSYNEQFF.